This entry is about one T cell receptor beta chain. The antigen this receptor binds is unknown. Per-base qualities were not stored, and no clone one base away is much larger. Another Seattle source contributed samples from volunteer blood donors who had recovered from COVID-19. Collaborating institutions collected whole blood in K2EDTA tubes following their own protocols. For TCRbeta analysis, collaborators shipped samples in one of three forms: frozen whole blood, isolated PBMCs, or DNA extracted from either of those sample types. The sample originates from a study of blood T cell repertoires in COVID-19 (dated by TCRdb to about 2020). General notes on the study: Samples covering the acute and convalescent phases of COVID-19 were provided by collaborators in the United States, Italy and Spain. The material from the prospective study consisted of cDNA or gDNA derived from T cells, B-cell-depleted T cells, or PBMCs. A de-identified subject ID, COVID-19 status, age in years and sex were almost always included in the sample metadata. Where available, HLA class I and class II types were taken from metadata supplied by the sample provider and were not determined by assay-based typing. The samples were drawn from two sources: the first 160 participants of the ongoing ImmuneRACE study, and over 1,000 subjects contributed by 6 global collaborators. Deeply sampled blood TCRbeta repertoires from subjects exposed to, actively infected with, or recovered from COVID-19 were included in the dataset. The repertoires were made available in a free public database intended to serve as a resource for research on the immune response to SARS-CoV-2.

Including the terminal cysteine and phenylalanine, the CDR3 comprises 13 residues. The read is trimmed to its CDR3 DNA, 39 bases read in frame from base 1. Via the germline V gene, CDR1 is SGHRS and CDR2 YFSETQ. V loses 6 bases, J loses 6 bases, and the germline ends lie 15 bases apart. Findings and caveats that apply to the study as a whole: Clinical and demographic metadata were provided uncurated, with the amount varying by source and participant.

TCRbeta CDR3 regions were amplified from genomic DNA by means of the immunoSEQ Assay, a bias-controlled multiplex PCR. The published analysis was carried out like this. Within the assay, amplification of reference gene primers was used to estimate how many nucleated cells each sample contained. To quantify the absolute abundance of each unique TCRbeta CDR3 rearrangement, sequence reads were collapsed and filtered. Productive Simpson clonality was computed per sample as the square root of Simpson's diversity index over productive rearrangements. TCRdb obtained this table from immuneACCESS and retained in-frame rearrangements with V and J assigned. These tables miss some clones; where compared with another copy, unresolved V genes account for less than half of the shortfall, and the remainder is unexplained. D and trimming were read from the DNA, whereas the V and J calls and clone size are those reported in that table. The sample data list fewer than 350,000 clones, and more than 75% of these were observed just once. About 2.2% of the sample is taken by the ten largest.

Sequenced: peripheral blood. Here the chain combines TRBV5-1 and TRBJ1-1, with no D gene named confidently. The clonotype originates from a woman in her 30s who had recovered from COVID-19. The sequenced DNA is TGCGCCAGCAACTCTGGCGGGGTGGCTGAAGCTTTCTTT. This encodes CASNSGGVAEAFF.